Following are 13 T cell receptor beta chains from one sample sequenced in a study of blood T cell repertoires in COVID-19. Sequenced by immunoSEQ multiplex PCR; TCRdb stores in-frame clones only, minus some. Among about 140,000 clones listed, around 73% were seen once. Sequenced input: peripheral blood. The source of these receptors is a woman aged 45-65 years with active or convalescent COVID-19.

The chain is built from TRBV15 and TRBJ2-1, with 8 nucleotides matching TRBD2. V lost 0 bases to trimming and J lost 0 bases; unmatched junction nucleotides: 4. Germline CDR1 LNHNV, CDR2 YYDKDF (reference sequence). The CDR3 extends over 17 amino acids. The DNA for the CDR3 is TGTGCCACCAGCAGAGATGGACTAGCCGACTCCTACAATGAGCAGTTCTTC. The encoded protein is CATSRDGLADSYNEQFF.

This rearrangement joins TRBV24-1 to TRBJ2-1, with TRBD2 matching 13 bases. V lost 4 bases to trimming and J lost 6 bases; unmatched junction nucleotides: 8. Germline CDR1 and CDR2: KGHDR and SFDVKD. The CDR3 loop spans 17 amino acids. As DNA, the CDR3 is TGTGCCACCAGTGACCACGGGACTAGCGGGAATTTCAATGAGCAGTTCTTC. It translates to CATSDHGTSGNFNEQFF.

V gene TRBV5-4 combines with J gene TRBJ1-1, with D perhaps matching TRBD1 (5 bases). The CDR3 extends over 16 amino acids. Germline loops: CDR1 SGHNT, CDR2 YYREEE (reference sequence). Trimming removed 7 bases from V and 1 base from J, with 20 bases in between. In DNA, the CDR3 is TGTGCCAGCGCGCTTGGAGGGGTAGTAGGGAACACTGAAGCTTTCTTT. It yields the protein CASALGGVVGNTEAFF.

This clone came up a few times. The CDR3 DNA reads TGTGCCAGCAGCCAAGCCCCGGGGGGGCTAGGAGAGACCCAGTACTTC. Translated: CASSQAPGGLGETQYF. The rearrangement joins TRBV4-2 to TRBJ2-5, with TRBD2 matching over 8 bases. This CDR3 is built from 16 residues. Germline CDR1 and CDR2: LGHNA and YNFKEQ. The trim removed 1 base at V and 4 bases at J, leaving 8 bases unmatched.

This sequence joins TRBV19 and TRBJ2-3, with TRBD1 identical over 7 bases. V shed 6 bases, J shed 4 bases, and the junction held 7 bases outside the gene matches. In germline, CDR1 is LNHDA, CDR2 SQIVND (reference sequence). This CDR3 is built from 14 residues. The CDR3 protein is CASSMGTASDTQYF. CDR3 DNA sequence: TGTGCCAGTAGCATGGGGACAGCTTCAGATACGCAGTATTTT.

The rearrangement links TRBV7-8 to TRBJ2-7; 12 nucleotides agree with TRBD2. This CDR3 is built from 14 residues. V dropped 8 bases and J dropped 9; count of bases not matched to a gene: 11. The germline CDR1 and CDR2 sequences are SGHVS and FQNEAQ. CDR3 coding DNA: TGTGCCAGCCTAGCGGGAGGGCCCGTCCGCGGGCAGTACTTC. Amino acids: CASLAGGPVRGQYF.

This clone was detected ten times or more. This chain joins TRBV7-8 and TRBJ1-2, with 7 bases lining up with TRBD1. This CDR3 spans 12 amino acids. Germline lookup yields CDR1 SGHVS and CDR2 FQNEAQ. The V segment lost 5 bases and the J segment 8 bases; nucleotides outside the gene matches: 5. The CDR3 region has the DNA TGTGCCAGCAGCCCTGACAGGGTCGGCTACACCTTC. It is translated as CASSPDRVGYTF. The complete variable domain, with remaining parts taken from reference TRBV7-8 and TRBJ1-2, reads GAGVSQSPRYKVAKRGQDVALRCDPISGHVSLFWYQQALGQGPEFLTYFQNEAQLDKSGLPSDRFFAERPEGSVSTLKIQRTQQEDSAVYLCASSPDRVGYTFGSGTRLTVV.

CDR3 in amino acids: CASSLYGTGEETQYF. As DNA, the CDR3 is TGTGCCAGCAGCTTGTACGGGACAGGAGAAGAGACCCAGTACTTC. The chain uses TRBV7-3 and TRBJ2-5; 8 bases line up with TRBD1. Germline loops: CDR1 SGHTA, CDR2 FQGTGA. This CDR3 is 15 amino acids long. Trimming removed 3 bases from V and 3 bases from J; junction bases left unmatched: 6.

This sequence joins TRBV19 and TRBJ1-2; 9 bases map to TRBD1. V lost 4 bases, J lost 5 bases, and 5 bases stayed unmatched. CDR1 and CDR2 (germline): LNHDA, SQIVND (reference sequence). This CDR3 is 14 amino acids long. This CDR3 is CASSTMGQGYGYTF. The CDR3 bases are TGTGCCAGTAGTACCATGGGACAGGGATATGGCTACACCTTC.

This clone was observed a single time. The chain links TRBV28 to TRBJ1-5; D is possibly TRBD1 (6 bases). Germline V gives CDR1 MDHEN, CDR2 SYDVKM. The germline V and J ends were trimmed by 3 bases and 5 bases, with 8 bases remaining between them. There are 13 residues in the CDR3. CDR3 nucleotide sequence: TGTGCCAGCAGTTTGGGGGCAGATCAGCCCCAGCATTTT. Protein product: CASSLGADQPQHF.

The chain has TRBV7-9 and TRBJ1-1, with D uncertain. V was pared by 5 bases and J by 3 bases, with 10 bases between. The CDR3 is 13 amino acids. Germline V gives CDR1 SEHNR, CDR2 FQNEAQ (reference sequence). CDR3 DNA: TGTGCCAGCAGCCCGTCCGGGGACACTGAAGCTTTCTTT. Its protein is CASSPSGDTEAFF.

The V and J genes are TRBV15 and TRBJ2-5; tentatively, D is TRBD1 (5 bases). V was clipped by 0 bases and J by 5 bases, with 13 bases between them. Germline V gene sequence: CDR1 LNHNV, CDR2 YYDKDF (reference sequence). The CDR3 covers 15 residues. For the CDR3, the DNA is TGTGCCACCAGCAGAGATGGGGAAGGGGCGGAGACCCAGTACTTC. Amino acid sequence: CATSRDGEGAETQYF.

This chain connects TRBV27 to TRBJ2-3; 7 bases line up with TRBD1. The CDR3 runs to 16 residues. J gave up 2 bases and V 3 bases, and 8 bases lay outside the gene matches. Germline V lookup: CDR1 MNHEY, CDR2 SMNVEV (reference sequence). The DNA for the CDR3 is TGTGCCAGCAGTTTCCTTCCGGGACAGAACACAGATACGCAGTATTTT. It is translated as CASSFLPGQNTDTQYF.